This TCR beta chain was captured in a study of T cell responses to AZD1222 COVID-19 vaccine. Study outcomes and limitations: Only after the peak T cell response were repertoires sampled. Two AZD1222 administrations were followed by greater Spike-specific TCR breadth and depth.

Points on this clone: What it binds is unknown.

V trimming: 1 base; J trimming: 1 base; junction bases outside the gene matches: 7. Germline values: CDR1 MGHRA, CDR2 YSYEKL. CDR3 length equals 17 residues. Method: immunoSEQ multiplex PCR; TCRdb's copy keeps in-frame clones and lacks some. The data contain about 120,000 clones, 93% of them singletons. Doses given second, at about 4 or about 12 weeks, were pooled. This rearrangement joins TRBV4-1 to TRBJ2-3; 8 bases match TRBD2. This material consisted of peripheral blood, taken 28 days after the second AZD1222 dose. This sequence originates from an adult who received the AZD1222 COVID-19 vaccine. CDR3: CASSQGRGGGRTDTQYF. The DNA of the CDR3 is TGCGCCAGCAGCCAAGGCCGGGGCGGGGGGCGCACAGATACGCAGTATTTT.